The T cell receptor (beta chain) described here comes from a study of shared clonotypes between healthy human individuals. Replicate PCRs from sorted subsets contained approximately 220 ng DNA, which is roughly 30,000 T cell genomes. The table came from immunoSEQ multiplex PCR; TCRdb's copy has only in-frame clones and leaves some out. The sample gives roughly 720,000 clones, 90% of which show up once; about 34% is in the top ten. The germline V gene encodes CDR1 SGHNT and CDR2 YYREEE (reference sequence). This CDR3 region has 16 residues. V lost 0 bases to trimming and J lost 6 bases, with 16 bases between them.

J is TRBJ2-1 and V is TRBV5-4, with TRBD1 as a possible D gene (5 bases). Sequencing used memory CD8+ T cells from PBMCs. Regarding subset: CD45RO+ cells pooled with CCR7-negative TemRA cells. This TCR came from a man between 18 and 29 years old in good health. Some clones in this sample may be carry-over from other donors' samples. The CDR3 bases are TGTGCCAGCAGCTTGGAGGGGAACATCCTTTCCAATGAGCAGTTCTTC. This translates into CASSLEGNILSNEQFF.